This TCR beta chain was recovered during a study of cytomegalovirus exposure and HLA in healthy donors. Overall study: Within the Caucasian-associated ancestry cluster were more than 75% of the roughly 430 genotyped donors.

PCR was performed using 60 Vbeta and 13 Jbeta primers. TCRdb keeps only in-frame clones here, not all; method: immunoSEQ multiplex PCR. The profile shows 100,000 to 150,000 clones, around 67% of them singletons. Study results and limitations: A later analysis showed TCR association rates differing by HLA locus, peaking at DRB1 and lowest at HLA-C.

On this clone itself: The target antigen is unknown.

Trimming removed 3 bases from V and 7 bases from J; junction bases left unmatched: 2. The length of the CDR3 is 13 residues. Per germline, CDR1 MNHEY and CDR2 SVGAGI. The TCR sequence derives from a man in his 60s in good health and CMV-seropositive. This chain links TRBV6-5 with TRBJ2-2; 7 nucleotides line up with TRBD2. The specimen was PBMCs. Here the CDR3 reads CASSYGGGGELFF. The CDR3 region has the DNA TGTGCCAGCAGTTATGGGGGGGGCGGGGAGCTGTTTTTT.